This T cell receptor (beta chain) was recorded in a study of blood T cell repertoires in COVID-19. As for the study in general: COVID-19 samples, acute and convalescent, were from the United States, Italy and Spain.

CDR1 is SGHRS, CDR2 YFSETQ, per germline. V gave up 7 bases and J gave up 2 bases, with 14 bases separating them. This CDR3 has 14 amino acids. As originally analysed: Using reference gene primer amplification, nucleated cell counts were estimated. Assay: immunoSEQ multiplex PCR; the TCRdb copy retains only in-frame clones and omits some. V and J calls and clone size are copied from that table; D and trimming were computed from the DNA. In the table there are under 140,000 clones, around 68% of which are singletons. The sample consisted of peripheral blood. The V and J genes are TRBV5-1 and TRBJ2-3, with D perhaps TRBD2 (6 bases). The sequence was collected from an older woman with acute or convalescent COVID-19. Here the CDR3 reads CASGGGELTDTQYF. The CDR3 DNA follows: TGCGCCAGCGGTGGCGGGGAGCTCACAGATACGCAGTATTTT.